Shown below are 27 T cell receptor beta chains from a single sample sequenced in a study of T-cell reconstitution after alpha-beta-depleted transplantation in children. Molecular barcoding with unique molecular identifiers was used for the TCRbeta library. MiXCR, applied by TCRdb to the PCR reads, yields one record per CDR3 protein. The sample shows hundreds of thousands of distinct CDR3 sequences, 10% to 15% of them seen only once. The starting material was PBMCs, mostly from graft donor cells, obtained 360 days after TCRalphabeta/CD19-depleted stem cell transplant. The receptors stem from a male patient younger than 18 who had a stem cell transplant for acute myeloid leukemia, so the T cells may come from the graft donor.

This clonotype was seen at least ten times. The chain employs TRBV7-2 and TRBJ2-7; D gene uncertain. The CDR3 is 11 residues long. Deletions cut 5 bases from V and 3 bases from J, with 5 bases between. Germline CDR1 reads SGHTA; CDR2 reads FQGNSA. For the CDR3, the DNA is TGTGCCAGCAGCAATGGCTACGAGCAGTACTTC. It is translated as CASSNGYEQYF.

This rearrangement joins TRBV4-3 to TRBJ2-7; D gene uncertain. Germline V gene data show CDR1 as LGHNA and CDR2 as YSLEER. Trimming removed 4 bases from V and 3 bases from J, with 13 bases in between. This CDR3 comprises 14 residues. CDR3 region: CASSRRWGIYEQYF. The CDR3 DNA is TGCGCCAGCAGCCGACGTTGGGGAATCTACGAGCAGTACTTC.

The rearrangement uses TRBV20-1 and TRBJ2-7; 10 nucleotides line up with TRBD1. The V gene's germline CDR1 is DFQATT and CDR2 SNEGSKA (reference sequence). With V trimmed by 6 bases and J by 3 bases, 5 bases remained unmatched. This CDR3 has 13 amino acids. The CDR3 is CSARQGAIYEQYF. CDR3 coding DNA: TGCAGTGCGAGACAGGGGGCCATCTACGAGCAGTACTTC.

This clonotype was counted many times. Here the CDR3 reads CASSRPSGASTGELFF. The CDR3 bases are TGCGCCAGCAGCCGTCCTAGCGGGGCCTCCACCGGGGAGCTGTTTTTT. This chain connects TRBV4-3 to TRBJ2-2, with TRBD2 matching 9 bases. The V gene end was trimmed by 4 bases and the J gene end by 4 bases; junction bases not matched to a gene: 7. The CDR3 consists of 16 residues. Germline V gene lookup returns CDR1 LGHNA and CDR2 YSLEER.

With respect to this clonotype: This could be a read error, since a much larger clone is one nucleotide away. The chain carries TRBV7-2 and TRBJ2-3; D uncertain. Germline V gene sequence: CDR1 SGHTA, CDR2 FQGNSA. The CDR3 extends over 12 amino acids. The CDR3: CGSSSLGYTKYF. The CDR3 DNA follows: TGTGGGAGCAGCAGCTTGGGTTATACGAAGTATTTT.

This clonotype was seen a few times. The gene calls are TRBV11-2 and TRBJ2-3; no reliable D call. Per germline, CDR1 SGHAT and CDR2 FQNNGV. Trimming took 5 bases from V and 1 from J, leaving 10 bases between them. This CDR3 has 14 residues. The CDR3 DNA is TGTGCCAGCAGCATCCGGGTAGGCACAGATACGCAGTATTTT. Translating gives CASSIRVGTDTQYF.

This clonotype showed up just a few times. This chain connects TRBV7-2 to TRBJ2-5; the D gene is possibly TRBD2 (5 bases). There are 17 residues in the CDR3. Germline lookup yields CDR1 SGHTA and CDR2 FQGNSA. V lost 3 bases and J lost 2, with 19 bases in between. The CDR3 protein is CASSFVPILREQETQYF. CDR3 nucleotides: TGTGCCAGCAGCTTTGTTCCCATATTGAGGGAACAAGAGACCCAGTACTTC. Combining the CDR3 with reference TRBV7-2 and TRBJ2-5 gives the whole variable domain GAGVSQSPSNKVTEKGKDVELRCDPISGHTALYWYRQSLGQGLEFLIYFQGNSAPDKSGLPSDRFSAERTGGSVSTLTIQRTQQEDSAVYLCASSFVPILREQETQYFGPGTRLLVL.

This clonotype showed up just a few times. The CDR3 is CASSLFGGMNEQFF. CDR3 DNA: TGTGCCAGCAGCTTATTCGGGGGGATGAATGAGCAGTTCTTC. The chain employs TRBV7-3 and TRBJ2-1; 7 nucleotides align to TRBD2. From germline, CDR1 is SGHTA and CDR2 FQGTGA. The V and J ends lost 2 bases and 7 bases, in that order; junction bases with no gene match: 5. The CDR3 loop spans 14 amino acids. Together with reference TRBV7-3 and TRBJ2-1, the CDR3 gives the full variable domain: GAGVSQTPSNKVTEKGKYVELRCDPISGHTALYWYRQSLGQGPEFLIYFQGTGAADDSGLPNDRFFAVRPEGSVSTLKIQRTERGDSAVYLCASSLFGGMNEQFFGPGTRLTVL.

The chain couples TRBV7-9 to TRBJ1-1; D gene ambiguous. The CDR3 loop spans 17 amino acids. V was trimmed by 5 bases and J by 1 base, leaving 20 bases between them. Germline CDR1 SEHNR, CDR2 FQNEAQ (reference sequence). CDR3 DNA sequence: TGTGCCAGCAGCGTCCGCTACGACACCCCGAGGAACACTGAAGCTTTCTTT. This translates into CASSVRYDTPRNTEAFF.

This clonotype was detected many times. This rearrangement joins TRBV11-1 to TRBJ2-3, with TRBD2 identical over 10 bases. Germline V gives CDR1 SGHAT, CDR2 FQDESV (reference sequence). The ends lost 5 bases at V and 0 bases at J; junction bases unmatched: 14. The CDR3 is 19 residues long. The DNA for the CDR3 is TGTGCCAGCAGCCCTGATCCTAGCGGGAGACGTTCTAGCACAGATACGCAGTATTTT. Its translation is CASSPDPSGRRSSTDTQYF.

This clonotype came up a few times. The chain combines TRBV5-1 with TRBJ2-3, with 9 bases aligning to TRBD2. This CDR3 region has 18 residues. The germline gives CDR1 SGHRS, CDR2 YFSETQ. Trimming at V came to 0 bases and at J to 1 base, leaving 9 bases not matched to a gene. For the CDR3, the DNA is TGCGCCAGCAGCTTGGCGCCCACTAGCGGGCCCCGCACAGATACGCAGTATTTT. Its translation: CASSLAPTSGPRTDTQYF. The variable domain in full, with the rest retrieved from reference TRBV5-1 and TRBJ2-3, is KAGVTQTPRYLIKTRGQQVTLSCSPISGHRSVSWYQQTPGQGLQFLFEYFSETQRNKGNFPGRFSGRQFSNSRSEMNVSTLELGDSALYLCASSLAPTSGPRTDTQYFGPGTRLTVL.

This chain joins TRBV7-3 and TRBJ2-1; 10 nucleotides match TRBD2. Losses at the gene ends were 5 bases for V and 0 bases for J; bases not matched to a gene: 10. The CDR3 loop spans 18 amino acids. The germline CDR1 and CDR2 sequences are SGHTA and FQGTGA. CDR3 bases: TGTGCCAGCAGCCTGACTAGCGGGCAGCCTAACTCCTACAATGAGCAGTTCTTC. Translation: CASSLTSGQPNSYNEQFF.

This clonotype has just a few counts. The chain couples TRBV24-1 to TRBJ2-1; TRBD1 aligns across 7 bases. This CDR3 comprises 14 residues. The germline V gene encodes CDR1 KGHDR and CDR2 SFDVKD. V gave up 2 bases and J gave up 8 bases; unmatched junction bases: 5. Written as DNA, the CDR3 is TGTGCCACCAGTGATTCGACAGGGCCGGATGAGCAGTTCTTC. Its translation is CATSDSTGPDEQFF.

This clonotype was seen many times. This chain's CDR3 is CASSKGRQGDGSYNEQFF. The CDR3 region has the DNA TGCGCCAGCAGTAAGGGGAGACAGGGCGATGGCTCCTACAATGAGCAGTTCTTC. This rearrangement joins TRBV10-2 to TRBJ2-1; 7 bases are shared with TRBD1. Looked up from germline, CDR1 is WSHSY and CDR2 is SAAADI. With V trimmed by 5 bases and J by 0 bases, 13 bases remained unmatched. CDR3 size: 18 residues.

This rearrangement joins TRBV5-1 to TRBJ1-5, with TRBD1 as a possible D gene (5 bases). Per the germline V gene, CDR1 is SGHRS and CDR2 is YFSETQ. The CDR3 length is 14 residues. V was trimmed by 4 bases and J by 7 bases, leaving 15 bases between them. In nucleotides, the CDR3 is TGCGCCAGCAGCACGGGGACCGTCGGCCAGCCCCAGCATTTT. Translating gives CASSTGTVGQPQHF.

This clonotype was seen a few times. The rearrangement uses TRBV11-1 and TRBJ2-3; 7 bases are a match to TRBD1. CDR3 size: 15 residues. Germline-derived CDR1 and CDR2 are SGHAT and FQDESV (reference sequence). The trim removed 0 bases at V and 4 bases at J, leaving 4 bases unmatched. The CDR3 nucleotides read TGTGCCAGCAGCTTAGCGGACAGGATTTCAGATACGCAGTATTTT. This gives the protein CASSLADRISDTQYF.

There are many counts of this clonotype. This CDR3 is CASSPSTVTQYF. The CDR3 DNA follows: TGTGCCAGCTCACCTTCCACAGTCACGCAGTATTTT. V and J are TRBV18 and TRBJ2-3; D is ambiguous. V shed 3 bases and J shed 9 bases, with 10 bases lying between them. Germline V gene lookup returns CDR1 KGHSH and CDR2 LQKENI. The CDR3 loop spans 12 amino acids. Combining the CDR3 with reference TRBV18 and TRBJ2-3 gives the whole variable domain NAGVMQNPRHLVRRRGQEARLRCSPMKGHSHVYWYRQLPEEGLKFMVYLQKENIIDESGMPKERFSAEFPKEGPSILRIQQVVRGDSAAYFCASSPSTVTQYFGPGTRLTVL.

The gene calls are TRBV5-1 and TRBJ2-7; weak D call: TRBD2 (6 bases). Germline-derived CDR1 and CDR2 are SGHRS and YFSETQ. This CDR3 is 15 amino acids long. V lost 0 bases, J lost 7 bases, and 17 bases lay in between. The CDR3 nucleotides are TGCGCCAGCAGCTTGGATTCGGCGGGACGGGAAGAGCAGTACTTC. Its translation is CASSLDSAGREEQYF.

This clonotype was recorded a few times. The CDR3 DNA sequence: TGCAGCGTTGAGGGGTTGACGGTCCGAGGAGATACGCAGTATTTT. Protein product: CSVEGLTVRGDTQYF. This chain links TRBV29-1 with TRBJ2-3; D unresolved. The CDR3 loop spans 15 amino acids. V was cut by 3 bases and J by 5 bases, with 18 bases left in between. The germline CDR1 and CDR2 sequences are SQVTM and ANQGSEA.

The genes are TRBV20-1 and TRBJ2-1; 8 bases line up with TRBD1. The germline CDR1 and CDR2 sequences are DFQATT and SNEGSKA (reference sequence). This CDR3 is 14 amino acids long. Trimming cost V 5 bases and J 6 bases; bases outside gene matches: 9. This chain's CDR3 is CSALAGTGRNEQFF. CDR3 bases: TGCAGTGCTCTGGCCGGGACAGGACGCAATGAGCAGTTCTTC.

V is TRBV30 and J is TRBJ2-1, with D possibly being TRBD1 or TRBD2 (5 bases each). V was shortened by 0 bases and J by 6 bases, with 33 bases between the two germline ends. The CDR3 is 21 amino acids. CDR1 and CDR2 from the germline V gene are GTSNPN and SVGIG (reference sequence). CDR3 DNA sequence: TGTGCCTGGAGTGTAAGACGGCGAGGAGGAGAGGGGAGAACTTGGGGCAATGAGCAGTTCTTC. This codes for CAWSVRRRGGEGRTWGNEQFF.

The table lists this clonotype with many counts. V and J are TRBV15 and TRBJ2-7; TRBD2 aligns across 9 bases. In germline, CDR1 is LNHNV, CDR2 YYDKDF (reference sequence). There are 16 residues in the CDR3. The J segment lost 5 bases and the V segment lost 2 bases, leaving 10 bases of the junction unmatched. CDR3 DNA: TGTGCCACCAGCAGAATACCGGGACTAGCTCCCGACGAGCAGTACTTC. Its translation is CATSRIPGLAPDEQYF.

This chain links TRBV5-4 with TRBJ2-5; unclear D gene. Trimming removed 5 bases from V and 1 base from J, with 18 bases in between. The CDR3 has 16 residues. CDR1 is SGHNT, CDR2 YYREEE, per germline (reference sequence). The CDR3 loop reads CASRSSSAWPQETQYF. DNA for the CDR3: TGTGCCAGCAGGTCCTCATCGGCCTGGCCCCAAGAGACCCAGTACTTC.

This clonotype was counted only a few times. The rearrangement links TRBV5-1 to TRBJ2-7; 9 nucleotides line up with TRBD2. This CDR3 contains 15 residues. Germline V lookup: CDR1 SGHRS, CDR2 YFSETQ. V gave up 3 bases and J gave up 7 bases; unmatched junction bases: 11. Here the CDR3 reads CASSSIAGVAKEQYF. CDR3 sequence (DNA): TGCGCCAGCAGCTCAATAGCGGGAGTAGCAAAGGAGCAGTACTTC.

J is TRBJ1-1 and V is TRBV20-1, with 8 nucleotides matching TRBD1. The germline V gene encodes CDR1 DFQATT and CDR2 SNEGSKA (reference sequence). The CDR3 is made up of 12 amino acids. J gave up 4 bases and V 6 bases, and 4 bases lay outside the gene matches. The CDR3 nucleotides read TGCAGTGCCCGACAGGGGAGCACTGAAGCTTTCTTT. Its translation is CSARQGSTEAFF.

This clonotype came up many times. V gene TRBV7-9 combines with J gene TRBJ2-1; D uncertain. The CDR3 is 15 residues long. Trimming shortened V by 9 bases and J by 0 bases, and 15 bases separated the two germline ends. Germline V lookup: CDR1 SEHNR, CDR2 FQNEAQ (reference sequence). The CDR3 sequence is CASALDRSSYNEQFF. Here the CDR3 DNA reads TGTGCCAGTGCGTTGGACCGAAGCTCCTACAATGAGCAGTTCTTC.

This clonotype has just a few counts. The chain links TRBV21-1 to TRBJ2-2; the D segment call TRBD2 is taken from the table without a DNA check. TRBV21-1 is a pseudogene. CDR3 length: 23 residues. In nucleotides, the CDR3 is TGTGCCAGCAGCAAAGCCAGGATTGGGGGACTAGCGGGAGTGGTGGTTGAGACCGGGGAGCTGTTTTTT. Translation: CASSKARIGGLAGVVVETGELFF.